What follows describes a single T cell receptor (beta chain). The treatment denotes: oral pan-JAK inhibitor, 5-10 mg twice daily. Researchers took lesional scalp punch biopsies and peripheral blood from people who were alopecia areata patients. PBMCs served as the source from which CD4+ and CD8+ T cells were sorted. The entry originates in a study of CD8+ T cells in alopecia areata. Turning to the study itself: Twice daily, treated patients received 5 to 10 mg of oral tofacitinib.

CDR3 size: 13 residues. V gave up 6 bases and J gave up 3 bases, with 12 bases separating them. The V gene's germline CDR1 is MGHRA and CDR2 YSYEKL. RNA extraction and reverse transcription yielded cDNA as sequencing template. TCRdb's copy holds only in-frame clones and misses some; the assay was immunoSEQ multiplex PCR. The sample contains under 95,000 clones, approximately 70% of which appear only once. This TCR was recovered from a human donor with alopecia areata. Sequencing used CD8+ T cells sorted from blood, obtained at week 44, from a patient treated with tofacitinib. This chain joins TRBV4-1 and TRBJ2-7; tentatively, D is TRBD1 (5 bases). DNA for the CDR3: TGCGCCAGCAGTCTTATAGGGGACTACGAGCAGTACTTC. Its translation is CASSLIGDYEQYF.